One and the same sample provided the 14 T cell receptor beta chains below, sequenced in a study of OX40 agonist ivuxolimab in advanced cancers. Sequenced by immunoSEQ multiplex PCR; TCRdb stores in-frame clones only, minus some. The data hold 65,000 to 95,000 clones, with roughly 84% observed a single time. Sequencing used CD4+ or CD8+ T cells sorted from blood, obtained in a trial of the OX40 agonist ivuxolimab. The receptors derive from an adult with an advanced solid tumor such as melanoma, head and neck, liver or kidney cancer.

This clone was observed a handful of times. The V and J genes are TRBV27 and TRBJ2-3; no clear D gene. Trimming cost V 2 bases and J 1 base, with 7 bases left between them. In germline, CDR1 is MNHEY, CDR2 SMNVEV (reference sequence). The CDR3 is 14 amino acids. Here the CDR3 reads CASSLNGGTDTQYF. The DNA of the CDR3 is TGTGCCAGCAGTTTAAATGGTGGCACAGATACGCAGTATTTT.

The chain combines TRBV25-1 with TRBJ1-6; TRBD1 is a possible D gene (5 bases). Germline V CDR1 and CDR2: MGHDK, SYGVNS. The CDR3 contains 15 residues. Trimming cost V 4 bases and J 6 bases, with 13 bases left between them. The CDR3 DNA sequence: TGTGCCAGCAGTGGCGGGGCAGTCGGTAATTCACCCCTCCACTTT. Protein product: CASSGGAVGNSPLHF.

The genes are TRBV5-4 and TRBJ2-3, with unresolved D. Trimming stripped 3 bases from V and 5 bases from J, with 16 bases between. Germline CDR1 and CDR2: SGHNT and YYREEE (reference sequence). The CDR3 contains 15 residues. The CDR3 DNA follows: TGTGCCAGCAGCTCGAACCTGGCGAGTGGAGATACGCAGTATTTT. Protein product: CASSSNLASGDTQYF.

The gene calls are TRBV6-1 and TRBJ1-2; no reliable D call. V gave up 8 bases and J gave up 8 bases, with 12 bases separating them. The germline V gene has CDR1 MNHNS and CDR2 SASEGT. This CDR3 has 11 residues. The CDR3 loop reads CASSLGAGYTF. CDR3 sequence (DNA): TGTGCCAGCTCCCTAGGTGCCGGCTACACCTTC.

This chain uses TRBV7-2 with TRBJ1-2; D gene unclear. This CDR3 comprises 15 residues. Germline CDR1 and CDR2: SGHTA and FQGNSA. Trimming pared 5 bases from V and 3 bases from J, leaving 16 bases between. CDR3 coding DNA: TGTGCCAGCAGCCTAGGGCGGGCACGGGACTATGGCTACACCTTC. It specifies CASSLGRARDYGYTF.

This rearrangement joins TRBV7-3 to TRBJ2-7; D ambiguous. V was cut by 0 bases and J by 2 bases, with 11 bases left in between. Germline values: CDR1 SGHTA, CDR2 FQGTGA. The CDR3 is made up of 15 amino acids. CDR3 nucleotides: TGTGCCAGCAGCTTAACCGCCGGGTCTGCCTACGAGCAGTACTTC. It specifies CASSLTAGSAYEQYF.

The CDR3: CASSLGTGGDYGYTF. As DNA, the CDR3 is TGTGCCAGCAGCTTAGGGACAGGGGGCGACTATGGCTACACCTTC. The chain combines TRBV7-8 with TRBJ1-2; 11 bases agree with TRBD1. V was pared by 1 base and J by 3 bases, with 1 base of the junction left unmatched. The CDR3 length is 15 residues. CDR1 is SGHVS and CDR2 is FQNEAQ in the germline V gene.

In this sample, this clone turned up a few times. The chain links TRBV5-5 to TRBJ1-1; TRBD1 matches at 7 bases. CDR1 SGHKS and CDR2 YYEKEE come from the germline V gene (reference sequence). The V gene end was trimmed by 3 bases and the J gene end by 8 bases; junction bases not matched to a gene: 1. The CDR3 loop spans 11 amino acids. CDR3: CASSWDREAFF. DNA for the CDR3: TGTGCCAGCAGCTGGGACAGAGAAGCTTTCTTT. The full variable domain, in which reference TRBV5-5 and TRBJ1-1 provide the parts outside the CDR3, is DAGVTQSPTHLIKTRGQQVTLRCSPISGHKSVSWYQQVLGQGPQFIFQYYEKEERGRGNFPDRFSARQFPNYSSELNVNALLLGDSALYLCASSWDREAFFGQGTRLTVV.

The rearrangement uses TRBV10-3 and TRBJ2-3; D is unclear. Per germline, CDR1 ENHRY and CDR2 SYGVKD. CDR3 length equals 15 residues. V lost 3 bases, J lost 0 bases, and 10 bases lay in between. The CDR3 DNA reads as TGTGCCATCAGTGAACTCATCGGTAGCACAGATACGCAGTATTTT. Encoded protein: CAISELIGSTDTQYF.

The genes are TRBV18 and TRBJ1-1, with D perhaps TRBD1 (5 bases). Trimming cost V 3 bases and J 7 bases, with 21 bases left between them. The length of the CDR3 is 16 residues. Germline V gene sequence: CDR1 KGHSH, CDR2 LQKENI. The CDR3 bases are TGTGCCAGCTCACCCTACGGGGGTACAACTCACGATGAAGCTTTCTTT. This codes for CASSPYGGTTHDEAFF.

For the CDR3, the DNA is TGCGCCAGCAGCCAGACAGGGGAGCAGCCCCAGCATTTT. Translated: CASSQTGEQPQHF. The rearrangement joins TRBV4-3 to TRBJ1-5, with 8 bases fitting TRBD1. This CDR3 is 13 amino acids long. Germline CDR1 and CDR2: LGHNA and YSLEER. The J segment lost 7 bases and the V segment lost 3 bases, leaving 2 bases of the junction unmatched.

The CDR3 region is CASSLFWGGETQYF. CDR3 nucleotide sequence: TGTGCCAGCAGTTTATTCTGGGGAGGGGAGACCCAGTACTTC. The chain has TRBV28 and TRBJ2-5; 7 positions match TRBD2. Germline V gene lookup returns CDR1 MDHEN and CDR2 SYDVKM. The CDR3 is 14 residues long. V shed 1 base, J shed 5 bases, and the junction held 4 bases outside the gene matches.

The chain employs TRBV19 and TRBJ1-5, with 9 positions matching TRBD1. The CDR3 totals 15 residues. The trim removed 6 bases at V and 4 bases at J, leaving 7 bases unmatched. The germline V gene has CDR1 LNHDA and CDR2 SQIVND (reference sequence). CDR3 nucleotides: TGTGCCAGTAGCCGAGGGGACAGGGATAATCAGCCCCAGCATTTT. It specifies CASSRGDRDNQPQHF.

The chain carries TRBV14 and TRBJ1-6; a weak D match, TRBD1 (6 bases). Trimming pared 7 bases from V and 3 bases from J, leaving 10 bases between. Germline CDR1 and CDR2: SGHDN and FVKESK. CDR3 length: 14 amino acids. CDR3 in DNA: TGTGCCAGCAAGGCGGACAGCTATAATTCACCCCTCCACTTT. It specifies CASKADSYNSPLHF.